The 20 T cell receptor beta chains in this list originate from one sample, sequenced in a study of shared clonotypes between healthy human individuals. The table came from immunoSEQ multiplex PCR; TCRdb's copy has only in-frame clones and leaves some out. This sample carries approximately 1,000,000 clones, 78% of them seen once, and the ten largest clones take under 0.6%. The sequencing input was memory CD4+ T cells from PBMCs. Noted subset: CD45RA-negative fraction. These receptors were taken from a man between 18 and 29 years old in good health. Some clones in this sample may be carry-over from other donors' samples.

About this clone: Distinct nucleotide sequences in the sample also encode this CDR3. The chain uses TRBV18 and TRBJ1-2; possibly TRBD1 for D (5 bases). Between the trimmed V and J ends, which lost 2 bases and 8 bases, there was a span of 9 bases. CDR1 is KGHSH, CDR2 LQKENI, per germline. CDR3 length: 12 amino acids. The CDR3, as DNA: TGTGCCAGCTCACCATCGGGGGACGGCTACACCTTC. Translating gives CASSPSGDGYTF.

This clone was seen a handful of times. The J gene is TRBJ1-2, the V gene TRBV4-1; D may be TRBD1 (5 bases). The CDR3 is made up of 14 amino acids. The germline gives CDR1 MGHRA, CDR2 YSYEKL. Trimming shortened V by 0 bases and J by 7 bases, and 12 bases separated the two germline ends. CDR3 DNA: TGCGCCAGCAGCCAAGATTCAGGGTTTTCTGGCTACACCTTC. As protein: CASSQDSGFSGYTF.

The chain recombines TRBV6-5 with TRBJ1-3; a possible D gene is TRBD1 (5 bases). The germline V and J ends were trimmed by 6 bases and 4 bases, with 16 bases remaining between them. Germline CDR1 reads MNHEY; CDR2 reads SVGAGI. This CDR3 has 15 amino acids. The CDR3 region has the DNA TGTGCCAGCAGCGCCCCGGGGGTAGACGGAAACACCATATATTTT. Its protein product is CASSAPGVDGNTIYF.

As to this clone: Other DNA sequences in this sample translate to the same CDR3. The chain employs TRBV5-1 and TRBJ2-1; D possibly corresponds to TRBD2 (5 bases). The V gene lost 0 bases and the J gene lost 7 bases, with 8 bases spanning the gap. Germline V gene data show CDR1 as SGHRS and CDR2 as YFSETQ. CDR3 length: 13 residues. DNA of the CDR3: TGCGCCAGCAGCTTGGTACCGGGGAATGAGCAGTTCTTC. It codes for CASSLVPGNEQFF.

This clone came up a few times. The same CDR3 also results from other DNA sequences found in this sample. V and J are TRBV2 and TRBJ1-5, with a possible D match to TRBD1 (6 bases). This CDR3 has 14 amino acids. Germline CDR1 and CDR2: SNHLY and FYNNEI. The germline V and J ends were trimmed by 3 bases and 5 bases, with 11 bases remaining between them. The CDR3 region has the DNA TGTGCCAGCAGTGAGGGGGGCCCTTATCAGCCCCAGCATTTT. It is translated as CASSEGGPYQPQHF. Together with reference TRBV2 and TRBJ1-5, the CDR3 gives the full variable domain: EPEVTQTPSHQVTQMGQEVILRCVPISNHLYFYWYRQILGQKVEFLVSFYNNEISEKSEIFDDQFSVERPDGSNFTLKIRSTKLEDSAMYFCASSEGGPYQPQHFGDGTRLSIL.

The chain carries TRBV7-2 and TRBJ1-1; D is ambiguous. The germline CDR1 and CDR2 sequences are SGHTA and FQGNSA. The CDR3 extends over 14 amino acids. V shed 6 bases and J shed 3 bases, with 14 bases lying between them. CDR3 in amino acids: CASSSTRWDTEAFF. CDR3 nucleotides: TGTGCCAGCAGTTCTACTCGGTGGGACACTGAAGCTTTCTTT.

The rearrangement joins TRBV6-6 to TRBJ1-1; possible D gene TRBD1, 5 bases. Germline values: CDR1 MNHNY, CDR2 SVGAGI (reference sequence). The CDR3 extends over 12 amino acids. V shed 6 bases and J shed 6 bases, with 11 bases lying between them. The CDR3 DNA follows: TGTGCCAGCAGCCTTAGGGGCTCTGAAGCTTTCTTT. Encoded protein: CASSLRGSEAFF.

V is TRBV2 and J is TRBJ1-5; D gene uncertain. Trimming shortened V by 8 bases and J by 0 bases, and 14 bases separated the two germline ends. The CDR3 length is 15 residues. CDR1 and CDR2 from the germline V gene are SNHLY and FYNNEI. CDR3 sequence: CASGLGIHSNQPQHF. The CDR3 nucleotides are TGTGCCAGCGGGCTGGGGATTCATAGCAATCAGCCCCAGCATTTT.

This clone has more than one count but fewer than ten. This chain connects TRBV7-2 to TRBJ1-1; weak D call: TRBD1 (5 bases). Trimming pared 5 bases from V and 5 bases from J, leaving 15 bases between. Per germline, CDR1 SGHTA and CDR2 FQGNSA. This CDR3 region has 14 residues. The CDR3 DNA sequence: TGTGCCAGCAGCACAGGTAATCGAGTGACTGAAGCTTTCTTT. Amino acid sequence: CASSTGNRVTEAFF.

This sequence joins TRBV2 and TRBJ2-7; 9 positions match TRBD1. Germline loops: CDR1 SNHLY, CDR2 FYNNEI. V trimming: 8 bases; J trimming: 5 bases; junction bases outside the gene matches: 10. CDR3 length: 14 residues. CDR3: CASDPGQGFDEQYF. The CDR3 DNA follows: TGTGCCAGCGATCCGGGACAGGGTTTCGACGAGCAGTACTTC.

The chain has TRBV18 and TRBJ2-7, with D possibly TRBD2 on 6 matching bases. V was cut by 3 bases and J by 7 bases, with 13 bases left in between. This CDR3 is built from 13 residues. In germline, CDR1 is KGHSH, CDR2 LQKENI. The CDR3 bases are TGTGCCAGCTCACCCGGGACTCCTGGGGAGCAGTACTTC. Translating it yields CASSPGTPGEQYF.

About this clone itself: Other DNA sequences in the sample encode the same CDR3. V usage is TRBV2 and J usage is TRBJ1-5; D is undetermined. V lost 0 bases and J lost 1, with 7 bases in between. The CDR3 runs 15 residues. The germline V gene encodes CDR1 SNHLY and CDR2 FYNNEI. The CDR3 loop reads CASSEASRSNQPQHF. The CDR3 region has the DNA TGTGCCAGCAGTGAAGCATCCAGAAGCAATCAGCCCCAGCATTTT.

In its sample, this clone was seen a few times. The chain employs TRBV9 and TRBJ2-6; 7 bases match TRBD1. V was pared by 0 bases and J by 3 bases, with 6 bases of the junction left unmatched. The germline V gene has CDR1 SGDLS and CDR2 YYNGEE. The CDR3 runs to 17 residues. CDR3 in amino acids: CASSVGQGVNGANVLTF. In nucleotides, the CDR3 is TGTGCCAGCAGCGTAGGGCAGGGGGTAAATGGGGCCAACGTCCTGACTTTC.

There are a few counts of this clone. This chain joins TRBV30 and TRBJ1-3; 7 nucleotides match TRBD1. The V gene end was trimmed by 4 bases and the J gene end by 0 bases; junction bases not matched to a gene: 3. There are 14 residues in the CDR3. Germline V gene sequence: CDR1 GTSNPN, CDR2 SVGIG (reference sequence). As DNA, the CDR3 is TGTGCCTGGATCCGACAGGGCTCTGGAAACACCATATATTTT. Protein sequence: CAWIRQGSGNTIYF.

The rearrangement uses TRBV5-4 and TRBJ2-5; the D gene is possibly TRBD1 (5 bases). Germline V gene data show CDR1 as SGHNT and CDR2 as YYREEE (reference sequence). This CDR3 has 15 amino acids. Trimming shortened V by 0 bases and J by 5 bases, and 14 bases separated the two germline ends. The CDR3 nucleotides are TGTGCCAGCAGCTTGGGAGGCCAGGGAAAGGAGACCCAGTACTTC. This codes for CASSLGGQGKETQYF.

The V and J genes are TRBV11-2 and TRBJ1-6, with TRBD1 matching 10 bases. Germline CDR1 SGHAT, CDR2 FQNNGV. V lost 5 bases, J lost 8 bases, and 0 bases stayed unmatched. This CDR3 is 13 amino acids long. This CDR3 reads CASSGQGDSPLHF. Written as DNA, the CDR3 is TGTGCCAGCAGCGGACAGGGGGATTCACCCCTCCACTTT.

The chain joins TRBV7-9 to TRBJ2-3, with 7 bases fitting TRBD2. The trim removed 6 bases at V and 6 bases at J, leaving 9 bases unmatched. CDR3 length: 14 amino acids. The germline V gene has CDR1 SEHNR and CDR2 FQNEAQ (reference sequence). CDR3 sequence (DNA): TGTGCCAGCAGTCTAACCGCGGGAGCGGATACGCAGTATTTT. As protein: CASSLTAGADTQYF.

The chain recombines TRBV18 with TRBJ1-1; a possible D gene is TRBD1 (6 bases). The length of the CDR3 is 15 residues. Per germline, CDR1 KGHSH and CDR2 LQKENI. Trimming cost V 6 bases and J 3 bases, with 17 bases left between them. CDR3 sequence reads: CASSPLTGTYTEAFF. CDR3 DNA sequence: TGTGCCAGCTCCCCCTTAACAGGGACGTACACTGAAGCTTTCTTT. The full variable domain, with the rest looked up from reference TRBV18 and TRBJ1-1, is NAGVMQNPRHLVRRRGQEARLRCSPMKGHSHVYWYRQLPEEGLKFMVYLQKENIIDESGMPKERFSAEFPKEGPSILRIQQVVRGDSAAYFCASSPLTGTYTEAFFGQGTRLTVV.

The genes are TRBV7-9 and TRBJ2-5; a weak D match, TRBD1 (6 bases). Germline V gene lookup returns CDR1 SEHNR and CDR2 FQNEAQ (reference sequence). The germline V and J ends were trimmed by 4 bases and 4 bases, with 19 bases remaining between them. There are 16 residues in the CDR3. The CDR3 sequence is CASSSQGKDRRETQYF. The CDR3 DNA reads as TGTGCCAGCAGCTCACAGGGAAAGGACCGGAGAGAGACCCAGTACTTC.

On this clone itself: Additional DNA sequences in this sample encode the identical CDR3. The V and J genes are TRBV30 and TRBJ2-5, with D perhaps TRBD1 (5 bases). The CDR3 sequence is 13 residues long. Trimming stripped 0 bases from V and 4 bases from J, with 9 bases between. Germline CDR1 and CDR2: GTSNPN and SVGIG (reference sequence). CDR3 DNA: TGTGCCTGGAGTGTTAGGGGTTTAGAGACCCAGTACTTC. It is translated as CAWSVRGLETQYF.